This TCR beta chain was found in a study of blood T cell repertoires in COVID-19. Overall study: Samples of COVID-19 (acute and convalescent) were obtained from the United States, Italy and Spain. The cDNA or gDNA used as material had been derived from T cells, B-cell-depleted T cells, or PBMCs.

In the source study's methods: Reference gene primer amplification gave nucleated cell count estimates. This table comes from immunoSEQ multiplex PCR, and its TCRdb copy is limited to in-frame clones, with some not included. Clonal size and the V and J genes are those of that table, whereas D and trimming came from the DNA. The sample shows 130,000 to 150,000 clones, approximately 81% of them seen only once. Germline CDR1 MDHEN, CDR2 SYDVKM. Germline trimming cut 6 bases from V and 13 bases from J; bases unmatched to any gene: 10. The CDR3 covers 13 residues. This clone came up a few times. This receptor was identified in a human donor in a cohort sampled during active COVID-19. Sequencing was carried out using peripheral blood. The chain recombines TRBV28 with TRBJ1-4; TRBD1 matches at 8 bases. The CDR3, as DNA: TGTGCCAGCAGATCCGGGACAGGCTATAGACTGTTTTTT. Its protein is CASRSGTGYRLFF.